Listed below are T cell receptor beta chains from one sample, sequenced in a study of cytotoxic CD8 clonotypes in ibrutinib-treated CLL. This table comes from immunoSEQ multiplex PCR, and its TCRdb copy is limited to in-frame clones, with some not included. Counted here are more than 110,000 clones, approximately 80% occurring once; the ten biggest clones make up 7.5% to 9%. The sequencing here drew on PBMCs, taken after 36 months of ibrutinib treatment. The receptors shown here come from a human donor with chronic lymphocytic leukemia. The CDR3 runs from the conserved cysteine through the conserved F or W. The order of the fields is D gene, V gene, J gene, clone size, CDR3 protein, CDR3 DNA. The D gene is left open where the match is weak. Where a row states a size, it is once, few, many or the class of an expanded clone; other rows omit it.

>TRBD2|TRBV10-3|TRBJ2-3|NA
CATRRAGGIRTDTQYF
TGTGCCACCCGAAGGGCGGGAGGGATACGCACAGATACGCAGTATTTT
>TRBD1|TRBV7-8|TRBJ1-5|NA
CASSTGTVWNRPQHF
TGTGCCAGCAGCACCGGGACAGTTTGGAATCGGCCCCAGCATTTT
>NA|TRBV11-3|TRBJ1-1|NA
CASSFNAEAGESEAFF
TGTGCCAGCAGCTTCAATGCCGAAGCCGGGGAGAGTGAAGCTTTCTTT
>TRBD1|TRBV6-5|TRBJ1-3|NA
CASSYDGQAGNTIYF
TGTGCCAGCAGTTACGATGGACAGGCTGGAAACACCATATATTTT
>NA|TRBV7-2|TRBJ2-3|NA
CASSFGGRLDTQYF
TGTGCCAGCAGCTTTGGGGGAAGGCTAGATACGCAGTATTTT
>TRBD2|TRBV29-1|TRBJ2-3|NA
CSVGSLATDTQYF
TGCAGCGTTGGCTCACTAGCGACAGATACGCAGTATTTT
>NA|TRBV10-3|TRBJ2-7|NA
CAISDPGGTSSYEQYF
TGTGCCATCAGTGACCCCGGCGGAACAAGCTCCTACGAGCAGTACTTC
>NA|TRBV4-1|TRBJ2-2|NA
CASSRTGELFF
TGCGCCAGCAGCCGCACCGGGGAGCTGTTTTTT
>NA|TRBV5-5|TRBJ1-1|NA
CASSRSGTNTEAFF
TGTGCCAGCAGCAGGTCCGGGACAAACACTGAAGCTTTCTTT
>TRBD1|TRBV5-5|TRBJ1-5|NA
CASSLRQGSNQPQHF
TGTGCCAGCAGCTTAAGACAGGGAAGCAATCAGCCCCAGCATTTT
>NA|TRBV5-1|TRBJ2-3|NA
CASSLDTDTQYF
TGCGCCAGCAGCTTAGACACAGATACGCAGTATTTT
>TRBD1|TRBV6-1|TRBJ1-1|NA
CASSATGSYTEAFF
TGTGCCAGCAGTGCGACAGGGTCCTACACTGAAGCTTTCTTT
>NA|TRBV6-5|TRBJ2-5|NA
CATSIHNQETQYF
TGTGCCACCTCCATCCACAATCAAGAGACCCAGTACTTC
>TRBD1|TRBV5-8|TRBJ2-7|NA
CASSLGDRVPPYEQYF
TGTGCCAGCAGCTTGGGAGACAGGGTTCCTCCCTACGAGCAGTACTTC
>NA|TRBV19|TRBJ1-4|NA
CASSIQQRGEKLFF
TGTGCCAGTAGTATTCAACAACGAGGGGAAAAACTGTTTTTT
>NA|TRBV3-1/TRBV3-2|TRBJ1-2|NA
CASGTGYTF
TGTGCCAGCGGTACTGGCTACACCTTC
>NA|TRBV7-9|TRBJ1-3|NA
CASSLKGGAGNTIYF
TGTGCCAGCAGCTTAAAGGGTGGGGCTGGAAACACCATATATTTT
>NA|TRBV29-1|TRBJ2-5|few
CSVEDLGLQTQYF
TGCAGCGTTGAAGATTTAGGGCTACAGACCCAGTACTTC
>NA|TRBV9|TRBJ2-4|NA
CASSPRTGENIQYF
TGTGCCAGCAGCCCCAGGACCGGGGAGAACATTCAGTACTTC
>NA|TRBV5-1|TRBJ2-3|NA
CASSWDGMSTDTQYF
TGCGCCAGCAGCTGGGACGGGATGAGCACAGATACGCAGTATTTT
>NA|TRBV29-1|TRBJ2-1|NA
CSVARAGSYNEQFF
TGCAGCGTTGCTAGGGCAGGGAGTTACAATGAGCAGTTCTTC
>NA|TRBV18|TRBJ2-3|NA
CASSPPGEWDTQYF
TGTGCCAGCTCACCACCGGGGGAGTGGGATACGCAGTATTTT
>TRBD1|TRBV9|TRBJ2-7|NA
CASSAGGQGLYEQYF
TGTGCCAGCAGCGCCGGAGGACAGGGACTCTACGAGCAGTACTTC
>NA|TRBV6-5|TRBJ1-1|NA
CASSYSKSGRAFF
TGTGCCAGCAGTTACTCGAAGTCAGGGCGCGCTTTCTTT
>NA|TRBV19|TRBJ1-4|NA
CASRRTSNNEKLFF
TGTGCCAGTAGACGGACGTCCAATAATGAAAAACTGTTTTTT
>NA|TRBV11-2|TRBJ1-5|NA
CASSFGYGNQPQHF
TGTGCCAGCAGCTTCGGGTATGGCAATCAGCCCCAGCATTTT
>NA|TRBV27|TRBJ1-2|once
CASSLGTNYGYTF
TGTGCCAGCAGTTTAGGGACAAACTATGGCTACACCTTC
>NA|TRBV27|TRBJ1-1|NA
CASSLIGGNTEAFF
TGTGCCAGCAGTTTAATAGGGGGGAACACTGAAGCTTTCTTT
>TRBD2|TRBV11-3|TRBJ2-3|NA
CASSRGLAADTQYF
TGTGCCAGCAGCCGGGGACTAGCGGCAGATACGCAGTATTTT